This T cell receptor beta chain was documented in a study of Graves' ophthalmopathy and Graves' hyperthyroidism. Study observations and caveats: Blood was where most expanded thyroid clonotypes above 0.001 frequency also turned up.

Amplification targeted the TCR beta CDR3 regions, with RNA transcripts as the source material. HTBI primers were used in a first-round RT-PCR, which preceded a second-round multiplex PCR. One entry per CDR3 protein results from TCRdb running MiXCR on the multiplex PCR reads. The sample yields about 400,000 distinct CDR3 sequences, approximately 15% seen once. At least ten counts were recorded for this clonotype. Its antigen remains unknown. At one of its ends the junction is not consistent with the germline gene, which may arise from a read error. The CDR3 is made up of 15 amino acids. Germline loops: CDR1 LNHNV, CDR2 YYDKDF (reference sequence).

This chain joins TRBV15 and TRBJ2-5, with D perhaps TRBD1 (5 bases). The sequence came from a woman aged 18-29 years with stable Graves' hyperthyroidism. Sequenced material: peripheral blood. CDR3 amino acids: CATNRAGAVQETQYF. The CDR3 DNA is TGTGCCACCAACAGAGCTGGGGCGGTCCAAGAGACCCAGTACTTC.